One sample yielded the 9 T cell receptor beta chains listed below, sequenced in a study of CD8 T cells in ankylosing spondylitis. Study-level results: Among TCR beta sequences, a motif of roughly 8 highly homologous variants appeared characteristic of ankylosing spondylitis blood.

A single record per CDR3 protein comes from TCRdb applying MiXCR to the 5' RACE reads. The sample yields 500,000 to 550,000 distinct CDR3 sequences, roughly 12% seen once. Antigen specificity for these receptors is unknown. Sequencing was done on a sample of blood, either unsorted or a sorted T cell fraction (not recorded which). Source of these receptors: a male donor with ankylosing spondylitis.

This clonotype has only a few counts. The junction departs from germline at one end; a sequencing error may be responsible. The chain carries TRBV24-1 and TRBJ2-5; tentative D call: TRBD2 (5 bases). The CDR3 has 15 residues. Germline V gene lookup returns CDR1 KGHDR and CDR2 SFDVKD. In DNA form, the CDR3 reads TGTGCCACCAGTGACTCCGGGATCCGCCAAGAGGCCCAGTACTTC. Its protein product is CATSDSGIRQEAQYF.

This clonotype came up many times. The genes are TRBV15 and TRBJ1-2, with a tentative D call TRBD1 (6 bases). V was pared by 0 bases and J by 0 bases, with 17 bases between. The germline V gene has CDR1 LNHNV and CDR2 YYDKDF (reference sequence). The CDR3 contains 18 residues. Here the CDR3 DNA reads TGTGCCACCAGCAGAGACTCCTCCGGGACACCGACTAACTATGGCTACACCTTC. Translated: CATSRDSSGTPTNYGYTF.

A few counts support this clonotype. This chain links TRBV7-6 with TRBJ2-6, with 7 bases matching TRBD1. The CDR3 has 16 amino acids. V was pared by 5 bases and J by 4 bases, with 8 bases of the junction left unmatched. The germline gives CDR1 SGHVS, CDR2 FNYEAQ. This chain's CDR3 is CASSLDRVAGANVLTF. Written as DNA, the CDR3 is TGTGCCAGCAGCCTAGACAGGGTAGCCGGGGCCAACGTCCTGACTTTC.

This clonotype was seen a few times. The chain has TRBV12-3 or TRBV12-4 and TRBJ2-3; TRBD2 matches 7 bases. V shed 5 bases and J 3 bases; nucleotides not matched to a gene: 5. The CDR3 length is 14 residues. CDR3 in DNA: TGTGCCAGCAGTGGGCTAGCGGAAACAGATACGCAGTATTTT. This sequence encodes CASSGLAETDTQYF.

The chain links TRBV3-1 to TRBJ2-3; D may be TRBD2 (6 bases). CDR1 is LGHDT and CDR2 is YNNKEL in the germline V gene (reference sequence). CDR3 length: 15 amino acids. The V end was cut by 0 bases, the J end by 2 bases, with 9 bases between. The CDR3 reads CASSQDPGVTDTQYF. The CDR3 nucleotides read TGTGCCAGCAGCCAAGATCCGGGGGTCACAGATACGCAGTATTTT.

The chain employs TRBV10-3 and TRBJ2-1; 14 bases line up with TRBD2. There are 17 residues in the CDR3. Germline-derived CDR1 and CDR2 are ENHRY and SYGVKD. J gave up 6 bases and V 1 base, and 5 bases lay outside the gene matches. CDR3 DNA sequence: TGTGCCATCAGTGAGTGGGCGACTAGCGGGAGGGCCAATGAGCAGTTCTTC. It yields the protein CAISEWATSGRANEQFF.

The rearrangement joins TRBV30 to TRBJ1-6; possibly TRBD1 for D (5 bases). CDR1 GTSNPN and CDR2 SVGIG come from the germline V gene (reference sequence). V lost 7 bases and J lost 3, with 7 bases in between. The CDR3 runs 12 residues. In DNA, the CDR3 is TGTGCCTATGACAGCTATAATTCACCCCTCCACTTT. This codes for CAYDSYNSPLHF.

This chain joins TRBV14 and TRBJ2-1; no clear D gene. Germline V gene sequence: CDR1 SGHDN, CDR2 FVKESK. The V gene lost 0 bases and the J gene lost 0 bases, with 9 bases spanning the gap. The CDR3 totals 16 residues. The CDR3 loop is CASSQEKSPSYNEQFF. CDR3 bases: TGTGCCAGCAGCCAAGAAAAATCTCCCTCCTACAATGAGCAGTTCTTC.

There are a few counts of this clonotype. CDR3 amino acids: CASTAEMGTGELFF. The DNA of the CDR3 is TGTGCCAGCACGGCGGAGATGGGCACCGGGGAGCTGTTTTTT. The J gene is TRBJ2-2, the V gene TRBV2; D is unresolved. Germline V gives CDR1 SNHLY, CDR2 FYNNEI. The V end lost 7 bases, the J end lost 4 bases, and 13 bases lay between the germline ends. The CDR3 is 14 amino acids.